The clone carrying this TCR beta chain was picked up a small number of times. These data originate in a study of blood T cell repertoires in COVID-19. Study overall: Acute and convalescent COVID-19 specimens originated in the United States, Italy and Spain. PBMCs, B-cell-depleted T cells, or T cells provided the cDNA or gDNA that made up the material.

Original methodology: Reference gene primer amplification gave nucleated cell count estimates. The protocol was immunoSEQ multiplex PCR, while the TCRdb copy is restricted to in-frame clones and leaves out a portion. From that table come the V and J calls and clone size; the DNA was used to work out D and trimming. Of around 70,000 clones in the sample, about four fifths were seen once. The CDR3 totals 16 residues. Germline V gene sequence: CDR1 SEHNR, CDR2 FQNEAQ (reference sequence). The V end was cut by 5 bases, the J end by 4 bases, with 18 bases between. This TCR was recovered from a woman older than 75 with active or convalescent COVID-19. Input material: peripheral blood. The gene calls are TRBV7-9 and TRBJ2-1, with D possibly matching TRBD2 (6 bases). The CDR3 DNA sequence: TGTGCCAGCAGCCAGACCCGGGACTTGTGGTACAATGAGCAGTTCTTC. Protein: CASSQTRDLWYNEQFF.